The clone carrying this TCR beta chain was seen a handful of times. The antigen is unknown. The data belong to a study of CD8 T cells in Susac syndrome. Purification of the CD8+ and CD4+ T cells relied on negative isolation, and TEMRA cells underwent FACS enrichment. A quantity of about 0.5 to 1 ug RNA underwent reverse transcription using random hexamers. TCRdb called the immunoSEQ multiplex PCR reads again in MiXCR, with one record for every CDR3 protein. The profile shows about 200,000 distinct CDR3 sequences, 90% to 95% of them singletons. General observations from the study: As acknowledged by the study, its TCR sequencing and HLA analysis included a relatively small number of individuals.

CDR1 SQVTM and CDR2 ANQGSEA come from the germline V gene. This CDR3 contains 14 residues. The V end lost 2 bases, the J end lost 2 bases, and 13 bases lay between the germline ends. Sequenced: CD4+ T cells from PBMCs. The chain couples TRBV29-1 to TRBJ2-7; D gene ambiguous. The receptor was isolated from a human donor with multiple sclerosis. CDR3 sequence (DNA): TGCAGCGTTGAAAGGCCCGCAGCCGCCTACGAGCAGTACTTC. Its translation is CSVERPAAAYEQYF.